The clone carrying this T cell receptor beta chain has more than one count but fewer than ten. This record belongs to a study of patients and donors after allogeneic stem cell transplantation. Each CDR3 protein gets one entry after TCRdb re-called the RT-PCR reads with MiXCR. The table lists 150,000 to 200,000 distinct CDR3 sequences, about 30% of them singletons. CDR1 is SGHRS, CDR2 YFSETQ, per germline. CDR3 length: 15 amino acids. V shed 2 bases, J shed 4 bases, and the junction held 8 bases outside the gene matches. The sample comprised blood, either unsorted or a sorted T cell fraction (not recorded which). This TCR was sampled from a human donor who was either an allogeneic HSCT recipient or a stem cell or donor lymphocyte infusion donor (not recorded which). It is not recorded whose cells these are; they may come from a transplant donor. This rearrangement joins TRBV5-1 to TRBJ2-5; TRBD1 matches at 7 bases. The CDR3 loop is CASSFTGPGGETQYF. CDR3 in DNA: TGCGCCAGCAGCTTTACAGGTCCAGGGGGAGAGACCCAGTACTTC.